The 23 T cell receptor beta chains listed next were all sequenced from one sample in a study of OX40 agonist ivuxolimab in advanced cancers. Libraries were prepared through the immunoSEQ multiplex PCR assay. TCRdb mirrors the immuneACCESS table, restricted to in-frame sequences. Some clones are absent from its copies; in checked studies, under half trace to an unresolved V gene, and the reason for the others is unknown. Within this sample are 70,000 or so clones, with nearly 85% of them counted one time only. Of the sample, 9.5% to 13% falls within the top ten clones. The sequencing here drew on CD4+ or CD8+ T cells sorted from blood, taken in a trial of the OX40 agonist ivuxolimab. The source is an adult with an advanced solid tumor such as melanoma, head and neck, liver or kidney cancer.

V and J are TRBV5-1 and TRBJ1-1; a possible D gene is TRBD1 (6 bases). The CDR3 consists of 14 residues. Trimming took off 0 bases at V and 7 bases at J, with 13 bases between the two ends. Germline V gene lookup returns CDR1 SGHRS and CDR2 YFSETQ. CDR3 bases: TGCGCCAGCAGCTTGGTCGGGACAACGGATGAAGCTTTCTTT. It translates to CASSLVGTTDEAFF.

This clone was seen once. The V call is TRBV19, the J call TRBJ2-3; D might be TRBD2 (6 bases). V shed 10 bases and J shed 2 bases, with 19 bases lying between them. The CDR3 totals 15 residues. Germline CDR1 LNHDA, CDR2 SQIVND (reference sequence). CDR3 amino acids: CATRPGELHTDTQYF. CDR3 nucleotide sequence: TGTGCCACCCGGCCGGGAGAGCTACACACAGATACGCAGTATTTT.

This clone was picked up one time. The gene calls are TRBV7-3 and TRBJ2-5; 10 bases line up with TRBD1. CDR1 is SGHTA, CDR2 FQGTGA, per germline. The CDR3 loop spans 15 amino acids. With V trimmed by 1 base and J by 3 bases, 2 bases remained unmatched. CDR3: CASSLMGTGEETQYF. The CDR3 coding sequence is TGTGCCAGCAGCTTAATGGGGACAGGGGAAGAGACCCAGTACTTC. The full variable domain, its missing parts supplied by reference TRBV7-3 and TRBJ2-5, is GAGVSQTPSNKVTEKGKYVELRCDPISGHTALYWYRQSLGQGPEFLIYFQGTGAADDSGLPNDRFFAVRPEGSVSTLKIQRTERGDSAVYLCASSLMGTGEETQYFGPGTRLLVL.

The genes are TRBV11-2 and TRBJ1-2, with D perhaps TRBD1 (6 bases). V was clipped by 1 base and J by 4 bases, with 13 bases between them. CDR1 SGHAT and CDR2 FQNNGV come from the germline V gene. CDR3 size: 15 residues. CDR3 in amino acids: CASSLGPDRSYGYTF. The CDR3 coding sequence is TGTGCCAGCAGCTTAGGTCCAGACAGGAGCTATGGCTACACCTTC.

This clone was seen only once. The chain has TRBV28 and TRBJ1-3, with TRBD1 as a possible D gene (6 bases). V was shortened by 6 bases and J by 0 bases, with 15 bases between the two germline ends. The CDR3 sequence is 16 residues long. Germline V gives CDR1 MDHEN, CDR2 SYDVKM. CDR3 sequence: CASSRRTVYSGNTIYF. The CDR3 DNA follows: TGTGCCAGCAGCCGTCGGACAGTCTACTCTGGAAACACCATATATTTT.

The CDR3 DNA reads TGCGCCAGCAGTCGGTCCCTGTCCGGGACAGGGAGATTTGCCGGGGAGCTGTTTTTT. This sequence encodes CASSRSLSGTGRFAGELFF. This sequence joins TRBV4-3 and TRBJ2-2; 9 nucleotides agree with TRBD1. Germline CDR1 reads LGHNA; CDR2 reads YSLEER. The J segment lost 6 bases and the V segment lost 6 bases, leaving 20 bases of the junction unmatched. The CDR3 length is 19 residues.

V gene TRBV19 combines with J gene TRBJ2-6; a possible D gene is TRBD2 (5 bases). Trimming removed 0 bases at V and 2 bases at J, with 8 bases between. Germline CDR1 reads LNHDA; CDR2 reads SQIVND (reference sequence). The CDR3 is made up of 16 amino acids. Here the CDR3 reads CASSIDRGPGANVLTF. The CDR3 bases are TGTGCCAGTAGTATAGATCGGGGTCCTGGGGCCAACGTCCTGACTTTC. The variable domain in full, with the rest retrieved from reference TRBV19 and TRBJ2-6, is DGGITQSPKYLFRKEGQNVTLSCEQNLNHDAMYWYRQDPGQGLRLIYYSQIVNDFQKGDIAEGYSVSREKKESFPLTVTSAQKNPTAFYLCASSIDRGPGANVLTFGAGSRLTVL.

The gene calls are TRBV7-8 and TRBJ1-4, with D possibly matching TRBD1 (5 bases). Between the trimmed V and J ends, which lost 2 bases and 3 bases, there was a span of 13 bases. The CDR3 spans 16 residues. Germline CDR1 and CDR2: SGHVS and FQNEAQ. The CDR3 nucleotides read TGTGCCAGCAGCTTATACGCCCGGGGGGCTAATGAAAAACTGTTTTTT. Its protein is CASSLYARGANEKLFF.

This chain's CDR3 is CASSFGNEQFF. DNA of the CDR3: TGTGCCAGCAGCTTTGGCAATGAGCAGTTCTTC. V gene TRBV11-3 combines with J gene TRBJ2-1; D is unresolved. V lost 3 bases, J lost 6 bases, and 3 bases lay in between. CDR1 is SGHNT, CDR2 YENEEA, per germline. The CDR3 is 11 amino acids.

The chain combines TRBV29-1 with TRBJ1-2, with D hard to call. The CDR3 sequence is 13 residues long. Germline CDR1 SQVTM, CDR2 ANQGSEA. Trimming took off 4 bases at V and 3 bases at J, with 12 bases between the two ends. The CDR3 DNA reads as TGCAGCGTTGCCGACAACGGACACTATGGCTACACCTTC. It yields the protein CSVADNGHYGYTF. Together with reference TRBV29-1 and TRBJ1-2, the CDR3 gives the full variable domain: SAVISQKPSRDICQRGTSLTIQCQVDSQVTMMFWYRQQPGQSLTLIATANQGSEATYESGFVIDKFPISRPNLTFSTLTVSNMSPEDSSIYLCSVADNGHYGYTFGSGTRLTVV.

The rearrangement uses TRBV19 and TRBJ2-7, with D hard to call. This CDR3 contains 11 residues. Per germline, CDR1 LNHDA and CDR2 SQIVND (reference sequence). Trimming left V 11 bases short and J 3 bases short, with 11 bases between. The CDR3 region has the DNA TGTGCCGGAAACTCAGACTACGAGCAGTACTTC. It specifies CAGNSDYEQYF. The full variable domain, in which reference TRBV19 and TRBJ2-7 provide the parts outside the CDR3, is DGGITQSPKYLFRKEGQNVTLSCEQNLNHDAMYWYRQDPGQGLRLIYYSQIVNDFQKGDIAEGYSVSREKKESFPLTVTSAQKNPTAFYLCAGNSDYEQYFGPGTRLTVT.

V usage is TRBV6-1 and J usage is TRBJ2-7, with D unclear. V lost 2 bases to trimming and J lost 3 bases, with 8 bases between them. CDR1 is MNHNS, CDR2 SASEGT, per germline. The CDR3 totals 13 residues. The CDR3 nucleotides read TGTGCCAGCAGTGAACTGGCGAACTACGAGCAGTACGTC. It codes for CASSELANYEQYV.

CDR3 in amino acids: CASRHGPGSNEQFF. The CDR3 nucleotides read TGTGCCAGCAGGCACGGGCCTGGGAGCAATGAGCAGTTCTTC. The chain carries TRBV6-5 and TRBJ2-1; D is possibly TRBD2 (5 bases). The CDR3 consists of 14 residues. V shed 6 bases and J shed 6 bases, with 15 bases lying between them. Per germline, CDR1 MNHEY and CDR2 SVGAGI.

The rearrangement uses TRBV18 and TRBJ2-1; a weak D match, TRBD2 (6 bases). Germline V gene sequence: CDR1 KGHSH, CDR2 LQKENI. Deletions cut 5 bases from V and 3 bases from J, with 17 bases between. The CDR3 has 16 residues. CDR3 loop: CASSSWRGKGYNEQFF. CDR3 in DNA: TGTGCCAGCTCATCCTGGCGGGGCAAGGGCTACAATGAGCAGTTCTTC. The full variable domain, rest sourced from reference TRBV18 and TRBJ2-1, is NAGVMQNPRHLVRRRGQEARLRCSPMKGHSHVYWYRQLPEEGLKFMVYLQKENIIDESGMPKERFSAEFPKEGPSILRIQQVVRGDSAAYFCASSSWRGKGYNEQFFGPGTRLTVL.

V gene TRBV5-4 combines with J gene TRBJ2-3; 8 nucleotides agree with TRBD2. J gave up 4 bases and V 4 bases, and 8 bases lay outside the gene matches. From germline, CDR1 is SGHNT and CDR2 YYREEE (reference sequence). The CDR3 is 15 amino acids. The chain's CDR3 is CASSRGGYTADTQYF. The CDR3 region has the DNA TGTGCCAGCAGCCGCGGGGGGTATACAGCAGATACGCAGTATTTT.

This clone came up a few times. The chain carries TRBV6-1 and TRBJ2-3, with 7 bases fitting TRBD2. V lost 2 bases, J lost 2 bases, and 10 bases stayed unmatched. Per the germline V gene, CDR1 is MNHNS and CDR2 is SASEGT. This CDR3 has 17 residues. The CDR3 region is CASSERHWRGSTDTQYF. The CDR3 DNA is TGTGCCAGCAGTGAAAGGCACTGGCGGGGGTCCACAGATACGCAGTATTTT.

Only one count was recorded for this clone. V is TRBV2 and J is TRBJ1-5, with 8 bases fitting TRBD1. V was pared by 9 bases and J by 2 bases, with 6 bases of the junction left unmatched. The germline CDR1 and CDR2 sequences are SNHLY and FYNNEI. The CDR3 sequence is 14 residues long. The CDR3 spells CASQQGEGNQPQHF. The DNA of the CDR3 is TGTGCCAGTCAACAGGGGGAGGGCAATCAGCCCCAGCATTTT. Combining the CDR3 with reference TRBV2 and TRBJ1-5 gives the whole variable domain EPEVTQTPSHQVTQMGQEVILRCVPISNHLYFYWYRQILGQKVEFLVSFYNNEISEKSEIFDDQFSVERPDGSNFTLKIRSTKLEDSAMYFCASQQGEGNQPQHFGDGTRLSIL.

This clone was observed a single time. The chain joins TRBV10-3 to TRBJ1-2; TRBD1 is a possible D gene (6 bases). CDR1 ENHRY and CDR2 SYGVKD come from the germline V gene. CDR3 length: 15 amino acids. V lost 4 bases, J lost 5 bases, and 17 bases lay in between. The CDR3 nucleotides read TGTGCCATCAGTGTTGGTGGGGGCGGGGGATATGGCTACACCTTC. Encoded protein: CAISVGGGGGYGYTF.

The genes are TRBV6-5 and TRBJ2-3; D is unresolved. V lost 5 bases and J 3 bases, leaving 9 bases between the germline ends. The germline CDR1 and CDR2 sequences are MNHEY and SVGAGI. The CDR3 loop spans 13 amino acids. CDR3 in DNA: TGTGCCAGCAGTAAAATTGAAACAGATACGCAGTATTTT. It is translated as CASSKIETDTQYF.

V and J are TRBV7-9 and TRBJ2-1; TRBD2 agrees at 15 bases. Trimming cost V 0 bases and J 4 bases; bases outside gene matches: 4. The germline gives CDR1 SEHNR, CDR2 FQNEAQ (reference sequence). The CDR3 contains 18 residues. The CDR3 coding sequence is TGTGCCAGCAGCTTAGCCACCGGGACTAGCGGGAGGTACAATGAGCAGTTCTTC. It translates to CASSLATGTSGRYNEQFF.

The chain is built from TRBV7-2 and TRBJ1-6; D remains unclear. This CDR3 spans 14 amino acids. CDR1 is SGHTA, CDR2 FQGNSA, per germline. Trimming removed 1 base from V and 8 bases from J, with 9 bases in between. The CDR3: CASSLDKEYSPLHF. CDR3 in DNA: TGTGCCAGCAGCTTAGATAAGGAGTATTCACCCCTCCACTTT.

The V and J genes are TRBV2 and TRBJ1-1; D gene ambiguous. Trimming removed 6 bases at V and 5 bases at J, with 7 bases between. CDR3 length equals 11 residues. Germline lookup yields CDR1 SNHLY and CDR2 FYNNEI. The CDR3: CASREDTEAFF. The DNA for the CDR3 is TGTGCCAGCAGGGAGGATACTGAAGCTTTCTTT.

This chain connects TRBV10-3 to TRBJ1-3; a weak D match, TRBD1 (5 bases). Germline V CDR1 and CDR2: ENHRY, SYGVKD. Trimming pared 4 bases from V and 1 base from J, leaving 14 bases between. The CDR3 is 16 amino acids. In DNA form, the CDR3 reads TGTGCCATCAGTGGGACGATCTGGGGGTCTGGAAACACCATATATTTT. It yields the protein CAISGTIWGSGNTIYF.